The 3 T cell receptor beta chains below were found in one sample sequenced in a study of neurological immune-mediated disorders (dated by TCRdb to between 2018 and 2020). The library was produced with 5' RACE. The listed sequencing device is Illumina HiSeq 2500. The raw public reads went through TCRdb reprocessing: fastp at Q25, MiXCR clone calling, in-frame beta chains kept. Every distinct CDR3 protein forms one entry, paired with its most common genes and DNA. Across this sample there are tens of thousands of distinct CDR3 sequences, with roughly a tenth seen only once. The ten largest clones take up about 6.3% of the sample. The sample's time point label is to be understood as: longitudinal time-point 1 (baseline). Sequencing was performed on PBMCs. These receptors all come from a male donor with HTLV-1-associated myelopathy (HAM/TSP).

This clonotype has at least ten counts. The V call is TRBV4-3, the J call TRBJ2-5; D call uncertain. V was shortened by 4 bases and J by 4 bases, with 16 bases between the two germline ends. CDR3 length: 15 residues. The germline V gene encodes CDR1 LGHNA and CDR2 YSLEER. This chain's CDR3 is CASSPKSAVGETQYF. The DNA of the CDR3 is TGCGCCAGCAGCCCGAAAAGCGCGGTAGGAGAGACCCAGTACTTC.

V gene TRBV7-3 combines with J gene TRBJ2-3; D is perhaps TRBD1 (7 bases). The CDR3 is 14 amino acids. The V gene lost 5 bases and the J gene lost 3 bases, with 12 bases spanning the gap. Germline V gene lookup returns CDR1 SGHTA and CDR2 FQGTGA. CDR3 amino acids: CASSPGGLTDTQYF. The DNA for the CDR3 is TGTGCCAGCAGCCCAGGGGGGTTGACAGATACGCAGTATTTT.

This clonotype has at least ten counts. The chain employs TRBV7-9 and TRBJ2-1, with TRBD2 matching 9 bases. The trim removed 2 bases at V and 9 bases at J, leaving 11 bases unmatched. CDR3 length: 16 residues. Germline loops: CDR1 SEHNR, CDR2 FQNEAQ (reference sequence). The CDR3: CASSLPGGGAVVEQFF. The CDR3 nucleotides are TGTGCCAGCAGCTTACCGGGCGGGGGGGCCGTGGTTGAGCAGTTCTTC.